This is a list of T cell receptor beta chains from one sample in a study of blood T cell repertoires in COVID-19. The repertoire was sequenced with immunoSEQ multiplex PCR; TCRdb's copy has only in-frame clones and lacks some. This table holds about 200,000 clones, about 89% found once. The sequencing sample was made of peripheral blood. Receptor source: a man aged 40-49 years with acute or convalescent COVID-19. Both conserved end residues are part of each CDR3. Each record gives: J gene, D gene, clone size, V gene, CDR3 DNA, CDR3 protein. D genes are given only for firm matches. The size field is filled for only some rows; it gives once, few, many or a size class.

TRBJ1-1	TRBD1	.	TRBV19	TGTGCCAGTACCAGCAGGGGGTTAACTGAAGCTTTCTTT	CASTSRGLTEAFF
TRBJ1-1	TRBD1	.	TRBV6-5	TGTGCCAGCAGCTGGGACAGGGTGAACACTGAAGCTTTCTTT	CASSWDRVNTEAFF
TRBJ2-7	TRBD1	.	TRBV30	TGTGCCTGGAGTCACGGACAGGTTGGCCCCTCCGAGCAGTACTTC	CAWSHGQVGPSEQYF
TRBJ1-4	.	.	TRBV6-6	TGTGCCAGCAGGGGACGGACAGACCGGCCCGAAAAACTGTTTTTT	CASRGRTDRPEKLFF
TRBJ1-6	.	.	TRBV10-3	TGTGCCATCAGTGAGTCGGCGGGGTTCCCACCCCTCCACTTT	CAISESAGFPPLHF
TRBJ2-3	.	.	TRBV25-1	TGTGCCAGCAGTGAATATACAGGACCTAGCACAGATACGCAGTATTTT	CASSEYTGPSTDTQYF
TRBJ2-1	TRBD2	.	TRBV18	TGTGCCAGCTCACCCCGGCGGGGGGGCCTGAATGAGCAGTTCTTC	CASSPRRGGLNEQFF
TRBJ2-1	TRBD1	.	TRBV9	TGTGCCAGCAGCGTAGTCGGACAGGGGTACAATGAGCAGTTCTTC	CASSVVGQGYNEQFF
TRBJ2-1	.	.	TRBV20-1	TGCAGTGCTAGTAGTCTAGAAGGTCGCAATGAGCAGTTCTTC	CSASSLEGRNEQFF
TRBJ1-5	.	.	TRBV2	TGTGCCAGCAGGGCAACAGGCAATCAGCCCCAGCATTTT	CASRATGNQPQHF
TRBJ1-5	.	.	TRBV6-5	TGTGCCAGCAGTTCCAATAATCAGCCCCAGCATTTT	CASSSNNQPQHF
TRBJ2-2	TRBD1	once	TRBV7-8	TGTGCCAGCAGCTTGCGGACAGGGTGGACCGGGGAGCTGTTTTTT	CASSLRTGWTGELFF
TRBJ2-5	TRBD1	.	TRBV27	TGTGCCAGCAGGGACAGGGGGGCAGGAGAGACCCAGTACTTC	CASRDRGAGETQYF
TRBJ2-7	.	.	TRBV27	TGTGCCAGCAGTTTATCGATGACAGAATGGTACTTC	CASSLSMTEWYF
TRBJ2-6	TRBD2	.	TRBV27	TGTGCCAGCAGTTGGGAGGGTGGGGCCAACGTCCTGACTTTC	CASSWEGGANVLTF
TRBJ2-2	.	.	TRBV29-1	TGCAGCGGGGGAGCTAGCGACAGTGGGACCGGGGAGCTGTTTTTT	CSGGASDSGTGELFF
TRBJ1-3	.	.	TRBV5-6	TGTGCCAGCAGCCCTCGCGGGCCTGGAAACACCATATATTTT	CASSPRGPGNTIYF
TRBJ1-2	.	.	TRBV12-3/TRBV12-4	TGTGCCAGCAGTTTTGGACATTTGGGCTACACCTTC	CASSFGHLGYTF
TRBJ2-4	TRBD1	.	TRBV7-2	TGTGCCAGCAGCCCAAGGACAGGACTAGCCAAAAACATTCAGTACTTC	CASSPRTGLAKNIQYF
TRBJ1-1	TRBD1	.	TRBV13	TGTGCCAGCAGCTTACTGGGACAGACGGGCACTGAAGCTTTCTTT	CASSLLGQTGTEAFF
TRBJ2-7	TRBD2	.	TRBV27	TGTGCCAGCAGTCAAGGACTAGTTGGCGAGCAGTACTTC	CASSQGLVGEQYF
TRBJ2-5	TRBD2	.	TRBV7-2	TGTGCCAGCAGCTTAGCGCCAGCGGGGGGCCAGGAGACCCAGTACTTC	CASSLAPAGGQETQYF
TRBJ2-7	.	.	TRBV30	TGTGCCTGGAGTGTCGGCGGGAAGCAGTACTTC	CAWSVGGKQYF
TRBJ1-2	TRBD1	.	TRBV6-6	TGTGCCAGCAGTCAGGGACAGCTTACTGTCTATGGCTACACCTTC	CASSQGQLTVYGYTF
TRBJ2-2	TRBD1	.	TRBV5-1	TGCGCCAGCAGCTTTACCGGGACAGGGCTGGGCGGGGAGCTGTTTTTT	CASSFTGTGLGGELFF